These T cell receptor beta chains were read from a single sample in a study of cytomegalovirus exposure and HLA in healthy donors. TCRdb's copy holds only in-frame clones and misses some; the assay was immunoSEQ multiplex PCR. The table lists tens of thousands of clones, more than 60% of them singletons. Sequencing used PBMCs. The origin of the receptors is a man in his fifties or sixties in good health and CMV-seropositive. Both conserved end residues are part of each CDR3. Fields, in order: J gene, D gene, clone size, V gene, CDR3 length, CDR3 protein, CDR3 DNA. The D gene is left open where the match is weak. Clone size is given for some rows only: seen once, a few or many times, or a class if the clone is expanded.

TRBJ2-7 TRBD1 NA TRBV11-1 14 CASSVAGGSYEQYF TGTGCCAGCAGCGTTGCAGGGGGTTCCTACGAGCAGTACTTC
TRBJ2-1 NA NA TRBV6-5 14 CASSRESSYNEQFF TGTGCCAGCAGTCGGGAGAGCTCCTACAATGAGCAGTTCTTC
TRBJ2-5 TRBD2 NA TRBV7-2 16 CASSFFSGGRQGTQYF TGTGCCAGCAGCTTTTTCAGCGGGGGGCGCCAAGGGACCCAGTACTTC
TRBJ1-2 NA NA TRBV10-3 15 CAISDHGPTNYGYTF TGTGCCATCAGTGACCACGGCCCGACAAACTATGGCTACACCTTC
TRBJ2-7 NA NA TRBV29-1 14 CSALDGQIGLEQYF TGCAGCGCTCTAGACGGACAGATAGGTCTGGAGCAGTACTTC
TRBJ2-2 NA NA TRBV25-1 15 CASSETGFDVGELFF TGTGCCAGCAGTGAGACGGGATTCGATGTCGGGGAGCTGTTTTTT
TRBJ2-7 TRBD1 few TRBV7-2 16 CASSLSSGTGAYEQYF TGTGCCAGCAGCTTGTCCTCCGGGACAGGTGCCTACGAGCAGTACTTC
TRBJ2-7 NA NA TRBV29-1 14 CSVGVWAGSYEQYF TGCAGCGTTGGGGTCTGGGCAGGGTCGTACGAGCAGTACTTC
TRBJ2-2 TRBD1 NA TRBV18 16 CASSPRGQGSTGELFF TGTGCCAGCTCACCCAGGGGACAGGGCAGCACCGGGGAGCTGTTTTTT
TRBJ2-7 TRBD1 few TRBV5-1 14 CASSPGTGAYEQYF TGCGCCAGCAGCCCCGGGACAGGGGCCTACGAGCAGTACTTC
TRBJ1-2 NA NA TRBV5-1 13 CASSERGDYGYTF TGCGCCAGCAGCGAGCGGGGGGACTATGGCTACACCTTC
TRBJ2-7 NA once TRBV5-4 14 CASSLSAGSYEQYF TGTGCCAGCAGCTTGAGTGCAGGGTCCTACGAGCAGTACTTC
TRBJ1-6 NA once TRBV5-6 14 CASSLVTYNSPLHF TGTGCCAGCAGCTTGGTTACCTATAATTCACCCCTCCACTTT
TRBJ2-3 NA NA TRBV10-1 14 CASKEGGLADTQYF TGCGCCAGCAAGGAAGGGGGTTTAGCAGATACGCAGTATTTT
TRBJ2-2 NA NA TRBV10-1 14 CASTQGPRTGELFF TGCGCCAGCACGCAGGGGCCCAGGACCGGGGAGCTGTTTTTT
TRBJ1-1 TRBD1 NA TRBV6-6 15 CASRPPTGRSAEAFF TGTGCCAGCAGACCACCGACAGGGAGAAGCGCTGAAGCTTTCTTT
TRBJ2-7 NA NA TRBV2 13 CASSRDSQQEQYF TGTGCCAGCAGTCGAGACAGCCAGCAGGAGCAGTACTTC
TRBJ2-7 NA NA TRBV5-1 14 CASSLGPDIHEQYF TGCGCCAGCAGCTTGGGGCCGGACATCCACGAGCAGTACTTC
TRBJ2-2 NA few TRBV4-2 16 CASSHSGPGGTGELFF TGTGCCAGCAGCCACAGCGGGCCAGGAGGAACCGGGGAGCTGTTTTTT
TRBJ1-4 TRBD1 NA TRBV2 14 CASSKGQAHKGLFF TGTGCCAGCAGTAAGGGACAGGCCCATAAGGGACTGTTTTTT
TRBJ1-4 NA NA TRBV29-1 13 CSQKTEPNEKLFF TGCAGCCAAAAAACTGAACCTAATGAAAAACTGTTTTTT
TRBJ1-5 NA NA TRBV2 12 CASSHSNQPQHF TGTGCCAGCAGCCATAGCAATCAGCCCCAGCATTTT
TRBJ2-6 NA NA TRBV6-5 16 CASSSAGGSGANVLTF TGTGCCAGCAGTTCCGCCGGGGGATCAGGGGCCAACGTCCTGACTTTC
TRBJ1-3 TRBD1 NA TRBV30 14 CAWATGTAGNTIYF TGTGCCTGGGCCACCGGGACAGCGGGAAACACCATATATTTT
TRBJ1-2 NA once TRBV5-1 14 CASSGGTDVYGYTF TGCGCCAGCAGCGGCGGGACCGACGTCTATGGCTACACCTTC
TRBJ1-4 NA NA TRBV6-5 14 CASSYSGPNEKLFF TGTGCCAGCAGTTACTCGGGGCCAAATGAAAAACTGTTTTTT
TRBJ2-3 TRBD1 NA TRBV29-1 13 CSVGQGAGDTQYF TGCAGCGTAGGTCAGGGGGCAGGAGATACGCAGTATTTT
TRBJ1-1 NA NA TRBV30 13 CAWSTQGTTEAFF TGTGCCTGGAGCACACAGGGTACCACTGAAGCTTTCTTT
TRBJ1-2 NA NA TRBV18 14 CASSNSGLLDGYTF TGTGCCAGCTCAAACTCGGGACTCTTGGATGGCTACACCTTC
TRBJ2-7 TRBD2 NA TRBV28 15 CASSLRGSGGYEQYF TGTGCCAGCAGTTTAAGGGGTAGCGGGGGTTACGAGCAGTACTTC
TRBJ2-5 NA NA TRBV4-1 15 CASSQVGQGQETQYF TGCGCCAGCAGCCAAGTAGGTCAGGGTCAAGAGACCCAGTACTTC
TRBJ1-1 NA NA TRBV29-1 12 CSVEALDSGAFF TGCAGCGTTGAAGCCTTGGACAGTGGAGCTTTCTTT
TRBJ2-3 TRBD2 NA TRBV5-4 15 CASSPLAGGPSAQYF TGTGCCAGCAGCCCGCTAGCGGGAGGGCCCTCGGCGCAGTATTTT
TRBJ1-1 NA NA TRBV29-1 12 CSVVRGGTEAFF TGCAGCGTTGTTCGCGGCGGAACTGAAGCTTTCTTT
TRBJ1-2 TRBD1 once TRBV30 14 CAWRGDRGDYGYTF TGTGCCTGGAGGGGGGACAGGGGGGACTATGGCTACACCTTC
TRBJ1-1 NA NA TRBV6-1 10 CASSDAEAFF TGTGCCAGCAGTGACGCTGAAGCTTTCTTT
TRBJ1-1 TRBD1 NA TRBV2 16 CASSQYRTGGGTEAFF TGTGCCAGCAGTCAATACAGGACAGGGGGAGGCACTGAAGCTTTCTTT
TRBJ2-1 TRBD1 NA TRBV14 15 CASSHRDSSYNEQFF TGTGCCAGCAGCCACCGGGACAGTTCCTACAATGAGCAGTTCTTC
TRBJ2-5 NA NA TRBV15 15 CATSREGVGEETQYF TGTGCCACCAGCAGAGAAGGGGTAGGTGAGGAGACCCAGTACTTC
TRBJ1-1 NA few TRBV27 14 CASSLWQGFTEAFF TGTGCCAGCAGTTTATGGCAGGGATTCACTGAAGCTTTCTTT
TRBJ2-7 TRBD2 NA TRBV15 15 CATSRALAGLSEQYF TGTGCCACCAGCAGAGCGCTAGCGGGTTTATCCGAGCAGTACTTC
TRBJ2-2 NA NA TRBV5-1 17 CASSPGGGGHRTGELFF TGCGCCAGCAGCCCGGGTGGTGGGGGACACCGCACCGGGGAGCTGTTTTTT
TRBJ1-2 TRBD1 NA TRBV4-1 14 CASSQVGQIYGYTF TGCGCCAGCAGCCAAGTGGGACAGATCTATGGCTACACCTTC
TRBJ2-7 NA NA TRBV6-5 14 CASRLTGEAYEQYF TGTGCCAGCAGACTCACAGGGGAGGCCTACGAGCAGTACTTC
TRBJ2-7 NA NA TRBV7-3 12 CASSGTGTEQYF TGTGCCAGCAGCGGTACAGGGACCGAGCAGTACTTC
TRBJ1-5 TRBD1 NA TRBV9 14 CASSEGAGSQPQHF TGTGCCAGCAGCGAGGGGGCGGGTAGTCAGCCCCAGCATTTT
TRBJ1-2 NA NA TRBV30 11 CAWSSLYGYTF TGTGCCTGGAGTTCCCTATATGGCTACACCTTC
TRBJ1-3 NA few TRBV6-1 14 CASSHREGGNTIYF TGTGCCAGCAGTCACAGGGAAGGGGGAAACACCATATATTTT
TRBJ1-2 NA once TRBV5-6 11 CASSLGAGYTF TGTGCCAGCAGCTTGGGCGCCGGCTACACCTTC
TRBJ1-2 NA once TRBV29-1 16 CSVASGAGDRGYGYTF TGCAGCGTTGCTTCCGGGGCAGGGGATCGGGGCTATGGCTACACCTTC